This TCR beta chain was sequenced during a study of T cells after yellow fever vaccination. Study conclusions and caveats: Reappearing after the booster were most of the clones from primary vaccination (roughly 96% CD4, 88% CD8). It was a small share of clonotypes that appeared in both CD4 and CD8 compartments.

This clonotype has a handful of counts. The target antigen is unknown. Researchers made TCR cDNA using 5'RACE template switching, and this step added a universal primer site and UMIs. TCRdb processed the 5' RACE reads anew with MiXCR; each CDR3 protein has one entry. The sample has about 240,000 distinct CDR3 sequences, 6.9% seen once. This specimen was CD4+ T cells sorted from PBMCs, taken 15 days after the yellow fever booster vaccination. The clonotype originates from a man aged 25-45 years who received the YFV17D yellow fever vaccine.

The CDR3 nucleotides are TGCGCCAGCAGCCAAGAACAGGGAAAAGATACGCAGTATTTT. It specifies CASSQEQGKDTQYF. The rearrangement joins TRBV4-3 to TRBJ2-3; a possible D gene is TRBD1 (6 bases). CDR3 length: 14 amino acids. Trimming removed 0 bases from V and 5 bases from J, with 9 bases in between. Germline CDR1 reads LGHNA; CDR2 reads YSLEER.